This TCR beta chain was identified during a study of vaccination effects on CD4 cells after COVID-19. Study-level background: Samples were taken post-vaccine, and their median timing was 72 days after the second dose. Study results and limitations: Vaccine- and infection-induced clones showed marked clonal contraction late following vaccination.

As concerns this clone: Its antigen is unidentified.

Germline V gene lookup returns CDR1 SGHNT and CDR2 YYREEE (reference sequence). V was cut by 2 bases and J by 0 bases, with 9 bases left in between. CDR3 size: 14 residues. The data were produced by immunoSEQ multiplex PCR, yet TCRdb's version contains in-frame clones alone and is incomplete. This table has tens of thousands of clones, around 69% appearing once. Investigators separated out CD4+ T cells once approximately 10 days of culture had passed. Vaccination of participants consisted of two doses of either the BNT162b2 or mRNA-1273 vaccine. Days 3 and 7 saw half the medium replaced with IL-2 medium.

The source material was CD4+ T cells from PBMCs cultured without peptide, sampled after COVID-19 vaccination. The clonotype comes from a human donor who received a COVID-19 vaccine. The V call is TRBV5-4, the J call TRBJ2-7; D possibly uses TRBD1 or TRBD2 (5 bases each). Here the CDR3 reads CASSFGASSYEQYV. The CDR3 DNA sequence: TGTGCCAGCAGCTTCGGGGCTAGCTCCTACGAGCAGTACGTC.